Below are 9 T cell receptor beta chains sequenced from a single sample in a study of cytomegalovirus exposure and HLA in healthy donors (dated by TCRdb to about 2017). Preparation of the library involved the immunoSEQ multiplex PCR assay. A mixture of 60 forward primers for TCR Vbeta segments and 13 reverse primers for TCR Jbeta segments was used in the multiplex PCR. Held by TCRdb, this immuneACCESS table contains in-frame sequences only and omits some clones. Under half of the omission traces to an unresolved V gene where checked; the cause of the rest is unknown. The table for this sample lists 250,000 to 300,000 clones; about nine tenths of them were counted only once. The top ten clonotypes cover roughly 1.6% of the sample. Sequenced input: PBMCs. Every receptor here comes from a girl between 2 and 10 years old in good health and CMV-seronegative.

The V call is TRBV11-2, the J call TRBJ2-7, with D maybe TRBD1 (6 bases). Germline V gene data show CDR1 as SGHAT and CDR2 as FQNNGV. Trimming took 2 bases from V and 5 from J, leaving 7 bases between them. The CDR3 covers 12 residues. The CDR3 is CASSLPGDEQYF. As DNA, the CDR3 is TGTGCCAGCAGCTTACCAGGGGACGAGCAGTACTTC.

The chain has TRBV7-6 and TRBJ1-5; 12 bases match TRBD1. CDR3 length equals 17 residues. Germline lookup yields CDR1 SGHVS and CDR2 FNYEAQ. V trimming: 7 bases; J trimming: 1 base; junction bases outside the gene matches: 8. The DNA of the CDR3 is TGTGCCAGCAAGTACCGGGACAGGGGGCGCAGCAATCAGCCCCAGCATTTT. Protein: CASKYRDRGRSNQPQHF.

The CDR3 is CASTRLSSYEQYF. For the CDR3, the DNA is TGTGCCAGCACTAGACTGAGCTCCTACGAGCAGTACTTC. This sequence joins TRBV7-8 and TRBJ2-7, with unresolved D. The CDR3 extends over 13 amino acids. Trimming pared 7 bases from V and 0 bases from J, leaving 10 bases between. In germline, CDR1 is SGHVS, CDR2 FQNEAQ.

The chain has TRBV29-1 and TRBJ1-4; 7 positions match TRBD1. V was clipped by 4 bases and J by 4 bases; unmatched bases: 3. The CDR3 spans 13 residues. The V gene's germline CDR1 is SQVTM and CDR2 ANQGSEA. The CDR3 loop reads CSVGGQNNEKLFF. The CDR3 region has the DNA TGCAGCGTTGGGGGACAGAATAATGAAAAACTGTTTTTT.

The CDR3 DNA is TGTGCCAGCAACAAGGGTTGGGAGGCCGGGGAGCTGTTTTTT. Its translation is CASNKGWEAGELFF. The V and J genes are TRBV7-2 and TRBJ2-2; a possible D gene is TRBD2 (6 bases). The CDR3 covers 14 residues. Germline CDR1 SGHTA, CDR2 FQGNSA. The V and J ends lost 7 bases and 6 bases respectively, with 15 bases between them.

This sequence joins TRBV4-1 and TRBJ2-5, with D possibly matching TRBD2 (6 bases). Germline V gives CDR1 MGHRA, CDR2 YSYEKL. This CDR3 has 16 residues. The V and J ends lost 0 bases and 0 bases respectively, with 11 bases between them. The DNA of the CDR3 is TGCGCCAGCAGCCAAGATCACGGGACTTACCAAGAGACCCAGTACTTC. Its protein is CASSQDHGTYQETQYF.

The chain recombines TRBV4-2 with TRBJ2-3, with a weak D call TRBD1 (5 bases). V was trimmed by 0 bases and J by 2 bases, leaving 12 bases between them. CDR1 and CDR2 (germline): LGHNA, YNFKEQ. The CDR3 is 16 amino acids. CDR3 amino acids: CASSQEARGYTDTQYF. Written as DNA, the CDR3 is TGTGCCAGCAGCCAAGAGGCTAGGGGATACACAGATACGCAGTATTTT.

This rearrangement joins TRBV6-6 to TRBJ2-1, with D maybe TRBD2 (5 bases). This CDR3 has 15 residues. CDR1 MNHNY and CDR2 SVGAGI come from the germline V gene (reference sequence). V lost 6 bases and J 4 bases, leaving 16 bases between the germline ends. The DNA for the CDR3 is TGTGCCAGCAGCTCGGACGGGGTGATGTACAATGAGCAGTTCTTC. As protein: CASSSDGVMYNEQFF.

V gene TRBV27 combines with J gene TRBJ2-5; unclear D gene. The CDR3 sequence is 13 residues long. CDR1 and CDR2 from the germline V gene are MNHEY and SMNVEV (reference sequence). Trimming took off 3 bases at V and 4 bases at J, with 9 bases between the two ends. In DNA form, the CDR3 reads TGTGCCAGCAGTTTTCATCCCGGAGAGACCCAGTACTTC. It specifies CASSFHPGETQYF.